The 25 T cell receptor beta chains below all came from one sample that was sequenced in a study of lymphopenia after photon versus proton radiotherapy. The method was immunoSEQ multiplex PCR; TCRdb's version includes in-frame clones alone and lacks a portion of them. The table shows fewer than 70,000 clones, with 85% to 90% occurring only once. Sequenced here: peripheral blood, sampled from a patient treated with proton-based radiotherapy. The receptors stem from a man older than 75 with esophageal cancer.

This chain uses TRBV5-1 with TRBJ1-1; possibly TRBD1 for D (6 bases). The CDR3 is 14 residues long. Germline assignment: CDR1 SGHRS and CDR2 YFSETQ. The ends were cut back, 0 bases at V and 4 bases at J, with 10 bases in the middle. In nucleotides, the CDR3 is TGCGCCAGCAGCTTGGGGGCAGGGGTCACTGAAGCTTTCTTT. Protein: CASSLGAGVTEAFF.

The chain couples TRBV19 to TRBJ1-5; 7 bases fit TRBD1. Germline V lookup: CDR1 LNHDA, CDR2 SQIVND (reference sequence). This CDR3 is 15 amino acids long. V was clipped by 7 bases and J by 1 base; unmatched bases: 7. The CDR3 nucleotides read TGTGCCAGTAAATCAGGGGGGCGAAGCAATCAGCCCCAGCATTTT. Translation: CASKSGGRSNQPQHF.

In this sample, this clone turned up once. This chain uses TRBV9 with TRBJ1-2; TRBD1 matches at 9 bases. Germline lookup yields CDR1 SGDLS and CDR2 YYNGEE. V gave up 3 bases and J gave up 4 bases; unmatched junction bases: 4. The CDR3 length is 14 residues. The CDR3 coding sequence is TGTGCCAGCAGCGCCGACAGGGGGACCTATGGCTACACCTTC. This sequence encodes CASSADRGTYGYTF.

The chain links TRBV11-1 to TRBJ2-3; 9 nucleotides align to TRBD1. The CDR3 loop spans 17 amino acids. Germline CDR1 and CDR2: SGHAT and FQDESV (reference sequence). With 4 bases clipped from V and 2 bases from J, the junction kept 10 bases outside the gene matches. The CDR3 nucleotides are TGTGCCAGCAGCTCCGCCAGGGGACAGGGAGACACAGATACGCAGTATTTT. Translating it yields CASSSARGQGDTDTQYF.

The chain is built from TRBV20-1 and TRBJ2-5; D is possibly TRBD2 (6 bases). Germline V gene data show CDR1 as DFQATT and CDR2 as SNEGSKA (reference sequence). The V end lost 7 bases, the J end lost 3 bases, and 9 bases lay between the germline ends. This CDR3 is built from 11 residues. Here the CDR3 DNA reads TGCAGTGGCTGGAGGGAAGAGACCCAGTACTTC. Translated: CSGWREETQYF.

Written as DNA, the CDR3 is TGTGCCAGCAGTTCAATCCCACTCAGGGACGAAAAACTGTTTTTT. The encoded protein is CASSSIPLRDEKLFF. This chain links TRBV2 with TRBJ1-4, with D possibly TRBD1 on 5 matching bases. The germline gives CDR1 SNHLY, CDR2 FYNNEI. The CDR3 is 15 residues long. Trimming shortened V by 5 bases and J by 8 bases, and 18 bases separated the two germline ends.

V gene TRBV6-1 combines with J gene TRBJ2-6, with D perhaps assigned TRBD1 or TRBD2 (6 bases each). V dropped 1 base and J dropped 2 bases, with 9 bases sitting between them. This CDR3 comprises 16 residues. Germline CDR1 MNHNS, CDR2 SASEGT. The CDR3 sequence is CASSEDGGAGANVLTF. CDR3 in DNA: TGTGCCAGCAGTGAAGACGGGGGCGCTGGGGCCAACGTCCTGACTTTC.

This clone showed up just a few times. The genes are TRBV6-4 and TRBJ1-1; D ambiguous. Germline CDR1 MRHNA, CDR2 SNTAGT. Trimming removed 5 bases from V and 1 base from J, with 8 bases in between. The CDR3 sequence is 13 residues long. As DNA, the CDR3 is TGTGCCAGCAGTCCTACGGGGAACACTGAAGCTTTCTTT. It translates to CASSPTGNTEAFF.

This rearrangement joins TRBV13 to TRBJ1-2, with 8 bases matching TRBD1. The CDR3 contains 14 residues. CDR1 PRHDT and CDR2 FYEKMQ come from the germline V gene (reference sequence). Trimming at V came to 5 bases and at J to 3 bases, leaving 5 bases not matched to a gene. DNA for the CDR3: TGTGCCAGCAGCAGATTGACAGGGGACTATGGCTACACCTTC. Amino acids: CASSRLTGDYGYTF.

This CDR3 is CASSLSGTGETEAFF. The CDR3 region has the DNA TGTGCCAGCAGCCTCTCCGGGACAGGGGAAACTGAAGCTTTCTTT. The chain recombines TRBV9 with TRBJ1-1; 10 bases fit TRBD1. Looked up from germline, CDR1 is SGDLS and CDR2 is YYNGEE. The J segment lost 5 bases and the V segment lost 4 bases, leaving 8 bases of the junction unmatched. The CDR3 contains 15 residues.

The chain carries TRBV6-1 and TRBJ2-7; D is perhaps TRBD2 (5 bases). The CDR3 has 16 residues. Trimming took 0 bases from V and 1 from J, leaving 13 bases between them. Germline lookup yields CDR1 MNHNS and CDR2 SASEGT. The CDR3 is CASSEAMSRASYEQYF. In nucleotides, the CDR3 is TGTGCCAGCAGTGAAGCGATGTCGAGGGCGTCCTACGAGCAGTACTTC.

This chain links TRBV14 with TRBJ2-7; D could derive from TRBD1 or TRBD2 (5 bases each). V was shortened by 6 bases and J by 6 bases, with 18 bases between the two germline ends. Germline V CDR1 and CDR2: SGHDN, FVKESK. There are 14 residues in the CDR3. The DNA of the CDR3 is TGTGCCAGCAGTCCCCTAGGGACGCTACTCGAGCAGTACTTC. Its translation: CASSPLGTLLEQYF.

The CDR3 region is CASSPIGTGTAYALYEQYF. Here the CDR3 DNA reads TGTGCCAGCAGCCCGATAGGGACAGGGACGGCCTACGCCCTCTACGAGCAGTACTTC. The rearrangement uses TRBV7-9 and TRBJ2-7; TRBD1 matches at 9 bases. Germline CDR1 reads SEHNR; CDR2 reads FQNEAQ (reference sequence). This CDR3 comprises 19 residues. V shed 5 bases and J 3 bases; nucleotides not matched to a gene: 20.

The gene calls are TRBV11-2 and TRBJ2-3, with 14 bases identical to TRBD2. V lost 5 bases and J lost 9; bases outside the gene matches: 10. The V gene's germline CDR1 is SGHAT and CDR2 FQNNGV. CDR3 length: 16 residues. In nucleotides, the CDR3 is TGTGCCAGCAGCCCCTCCGGGACTAGCGGGAGTGTGACGCAGTATTTT. This codes for CASSPSGTSGSVTQYF.

This clone was counted a few times. The chain uses TRBV6-5 and TRBJ2-7, with 7 bases lining up with TRBD1. V shed 6 bases and J 4 bases; nucleotides not matched to a gene: 9. Looked up from germline, CDR1 is MNHEY and CDR2 is SVGAGI. The CDR3 spans 14 residues. CDR3 nucleotides: TGTGCCAGCAGCCCCGAGAGGGGGCTATACGAGCAGTACTTC. Its protein is CASSPERGLYEQYF.

The genes are TRBV9 and TRBJ2-3; a weak D match, TRBD2 (6 bases). CDR3 size: 13 residues. Trimming took 4 bases from V and 4 from J, leaving 10 bases between them. Germline CDR1 SGDLS, CDR2 YYNGEE. CDR3 sequence reads: CASSPSGADTQYF. The CDR3 DNA follows: TGTGCCAGCAGCCCCTCGGGGGCAGATACGCAGTATTTT.

The chain couples TRBV27 to TRBJ2-3; the D is unclear. Germline CDR1 is MNHEY and CDR2 is SMNVEV (reference sequence). The CDR3 runs 15 residues. The germline V and J ends were trimmed by 2 bases and 1 base, with 10 bases remaining between them. As DNA, the CDR3 is TGTGCCAGCAGTTTAGGCAGCGACGGCACAGATACGCAGTATTTT. Protein product: CASSLGSDGTDTQYF.

The V gene is TRBV10-3, the J gene TRBJ2-1; 7 nucleotides align to TRBD1. In germline, CDR1 is ENHRY, CDR2 SYGVKD. CDR3 size: 16 residues. With V trimmed by 4 bases and J by 5 bases, 11 bases remained unmatched. CDR3 residues: CAISAALRGTDNEQFF. CDR3 nucleotides: TGTGCCATCAGTGCCGCGTTACGTGGGACAGACAATGAGCAGTTCTTC.

The chain combines TRBV2 with TRBJ2-7; TRBD2 aligns across 8 bases. The CDR3 has 14 amino acids. CDR1 and CDR2 from the germline V gene are SNHLY and FYNNEI. After removal of 5 bases from V and 6 bases from J, the junction contained 9 bases not matched to a gene. The CDR3 DNA is TGTGCCAGCAGTCGGGGGACTAGTGGGTTCGAGCAGTACTTC. Translation gives CASSRGTSGFEQYF.

The genes are TRBV29-1 and TRBJ2-7, with D possibly TRBD2 on 6 matching bases. CDR3 size: 15 residues. Germline values: CDR1 SQVTM, CDR2 ANQGSEA. The ends were cut back, 6 bases at V and 2 bases at J, with 20 bases in the middle. The CDR3 DNA reads as TGCAGCGTGACCCCATTGGGGACTGGCCCCTACGAGCAGTACTTC. Translation gives CSVTPLGTGPYEQYF.

The J gene is TRBJ2-6, the V gene TRBV29-1; D perhaps matches TRBD1 (5 bases). V was pared by 6 bases and J by 0 bases, with 9 bases between. The germline V gene has CDR1 SQVTM and CDR2 ANQGSEA. The CDR3 length is 14 residues. CDR3 sequence reads: CSVVQDSGANVLTF. Here the CDR3 DNA reads TGCAGCGTCGTACAGGACTCTGGGGCCAACGTCCTGACTTTC.

The chain joins TRBV7-8 to TRBJ2-7, with D possibly TRBD2 on 6 matching bases. This CDR3 spans 16 amino acids. Trimming pared 0 bases from V and 2 bases from J, leaving 14 bases between. Germline loops: CDR1 SGHVS, CDR2 FQNEAQ. The CDR3 region has the DNA TGTGCCAGCAGCTTAGCCCGCGGGATCCGAACCTACGAGCAGTACTTC. This gives the protein CASSLARGIRTYEQYF. Looking up the rest from reference TRBV7-8 and TRBJ2-7 gives the full variable domain: GAGVSQSPRYKVAKRGQDVALRCDPISGHVSLFWYQQALGQGPEFLTYFQNEAQLDKSGLPSDRFFAERPEGSVSTLKIQRTQQEDSAVYLCASSLARGIRTYEQYFGPGTRLTVT.

The chain uses TRBV6-5 and TRBJ1-5; no clear D gene. V was trimmed by 6 bases and J by 1 base, leaving 13 bases between them. The CDR3 spans 15 residues. Germline lookup yields CDR1 MNHEY and CDR2 SVGAGI. The CDR3 region is CASSPLLRSNQPQHF. In DNA form, the CDR3 reads TGTGCCAGCAGCCCCCTTCTACGAAGCAATCAGCCCCAGCATTTT.

V gene TRBV5-1 combines with J gene TRBJ2-3; D is perhaps TRBD2 (6 bases). Between the trimmed V and J ends, which lost 0 bases and 4 bases, there was a span of 12 bases. CDR3 length: 15 amino acids. CDR1 is SGHRS, CDR2 YFSETQ, per germline. This CDR3 is CASSLAGSGADTQYF. The CDR3 DNA is TGCGCCAGCAGCTTGGCTGGTTCGGGGGCAGATACGCAGTATTTT.

CDR3 protein: CASSLPRVGAKNIQYF. CDR3 sequence (DNA): TGTGCCAGCTCACTCCCGAGGGTCGGAGCCAAAAACATTCAGTACTTC. The rearrangement joins TRBV18 to TRBJ2-4; a possible D gene is TRBD2 (5 bases). Trimming shortened V by 4 bases and J by 0 bases, and 13 bases separated the two germline ends. Per the germline V gene, CDR1 is KGHSH and CDR2 is LQKENI. The CDR3 loop spans 16 amino acids.